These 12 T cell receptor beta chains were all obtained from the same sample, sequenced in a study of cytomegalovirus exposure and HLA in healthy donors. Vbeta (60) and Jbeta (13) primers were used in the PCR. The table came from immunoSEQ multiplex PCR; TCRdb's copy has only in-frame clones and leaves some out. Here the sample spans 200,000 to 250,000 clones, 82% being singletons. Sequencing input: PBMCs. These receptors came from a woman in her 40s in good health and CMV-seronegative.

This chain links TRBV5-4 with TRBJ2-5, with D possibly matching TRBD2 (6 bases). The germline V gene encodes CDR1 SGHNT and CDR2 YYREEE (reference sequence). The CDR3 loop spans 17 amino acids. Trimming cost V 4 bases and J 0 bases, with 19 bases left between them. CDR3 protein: CASSTPGGSRNQETQYF. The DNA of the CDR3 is TGTGCCAGCAGCACCCCTGGAGGGTCGAGGAACCAAGAGACCCAGTACTTC. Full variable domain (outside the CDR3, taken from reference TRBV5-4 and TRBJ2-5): ETGVTQSPTHLIKTRGQQVTLRCSSQSGHNTVSWYQQALGQGPQFIFQYYREEENGRGNFPPRFSGLQFPNYSSELNVNALELDDSALYLCASSTPGGSRNQETQYFGPGTRLLVL.

CDR3 sequence (DNA): TGTGCCTGGAGCAGGACATTCTTCGCACCCCTCCACTTT. Its translation is CAWSRTFFAPLHF. The chain couples TRBV30 to TRBJ1-6, with D possibly being TRBD1 (5 bases). CDR3 size: 13 residues. Germline V lookup: CDR1 GTSNPN, CDR2 SVGIG (reference sequence). Trimming stripped 3 bases from V and 11 bases from J, with 14 bases between.

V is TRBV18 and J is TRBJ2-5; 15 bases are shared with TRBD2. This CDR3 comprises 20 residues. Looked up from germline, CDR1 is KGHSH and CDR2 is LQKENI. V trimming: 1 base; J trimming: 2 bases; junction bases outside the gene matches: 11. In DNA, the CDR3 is TGTGCCAGCTCACCACTTCGGGGGACTAGCGGGAGGTCACAGCAAGAGACCCAGTACTTC. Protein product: CASSPLRGTSGRSQQETQYF.

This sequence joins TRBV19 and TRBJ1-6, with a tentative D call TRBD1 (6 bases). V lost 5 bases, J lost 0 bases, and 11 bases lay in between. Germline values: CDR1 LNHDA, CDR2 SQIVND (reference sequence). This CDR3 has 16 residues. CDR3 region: CASSEDSNSYNSPLHF. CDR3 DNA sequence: TGTGCCAGTAGTGAGGACAGCAACTCCTATAATTCACCCCTCCACTTT.

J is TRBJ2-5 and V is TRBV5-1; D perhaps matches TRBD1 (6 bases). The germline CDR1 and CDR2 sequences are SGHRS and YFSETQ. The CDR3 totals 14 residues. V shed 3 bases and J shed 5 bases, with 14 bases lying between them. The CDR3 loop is CASSYGQPAETQYF. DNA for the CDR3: TGCGCCAGCAGCTATGGACAGCCGGCGGAGACCCAGTACTTC.

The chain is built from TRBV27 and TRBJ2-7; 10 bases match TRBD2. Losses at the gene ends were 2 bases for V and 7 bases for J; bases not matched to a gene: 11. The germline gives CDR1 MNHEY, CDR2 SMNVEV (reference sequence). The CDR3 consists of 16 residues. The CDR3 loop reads CASSLRWLAGEKEQYF. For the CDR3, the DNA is TGTGCCAGCAGTTTACGGTGGCTAGCGGGAGAAAAAGAGCAGTACTTC.

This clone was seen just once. CDR3: CASSEDRTHINTEAFF. The CDR3, as DNA: TGCGCCAGCAGCGAGGACAGGACCCATATCAACACTGAAGCTTTCTTT. The rearrangement uses TRBV5-1 and TRBJ1-1, with TRBD1 matching 7 bases. The CDR3 is 16 amino acids. The junction had 11 bases not matched to a gene; V was cut back by 4 bases and J by 2 bases. From germline, CDR1 is SGHRS and CDR2 YFSETQ.

The CDR3 loop is CASSEGTKAADTQYF. The CDR3 region has the DNA TGTGCCAGCAGTGAGGGGACAAAGGCCGCAGATACGCAGTATTTT. The chain joins TRBV6-4 to TRBJ2-3, with a tentative D call TRBD1 (6 bases). In germline, CDR1 is MRHNA, CDR2 SNTAGT. The V end was cut by 3 bases, the J end by 4 bases, with 14 bases between. The CDR3 is 15 amino acids.

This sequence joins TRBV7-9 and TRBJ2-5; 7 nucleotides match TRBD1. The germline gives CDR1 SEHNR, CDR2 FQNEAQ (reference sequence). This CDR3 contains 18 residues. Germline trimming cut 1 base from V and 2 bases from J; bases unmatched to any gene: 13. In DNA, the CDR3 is TGTGCCAGCAGCTTAGTTCAATTGGGGGACAGCAGGCAAGAGACCCAGTACTTC. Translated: CASSLVQLGDSRQETQYF. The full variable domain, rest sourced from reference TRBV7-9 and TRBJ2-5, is DTGVSQNPRHKITKRGQNVTFRCDPISEHNRLYWYRQTLGQGPEFLTYFQNEAQLEKSRLLSDRFSAERPKGSFSTLEIQRTEQGDSAMYLCASSLVQLGDSRQETQYFGPGTRLLVL.

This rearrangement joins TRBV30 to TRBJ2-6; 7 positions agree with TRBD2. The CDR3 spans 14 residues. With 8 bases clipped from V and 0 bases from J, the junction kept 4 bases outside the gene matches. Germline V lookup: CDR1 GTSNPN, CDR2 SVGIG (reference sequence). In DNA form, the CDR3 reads TGTGCCGTGGGGGGGAGCTCTGGGGCCAACGTCCTGACTTTC. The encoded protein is CAVGGSSGANVLTF.

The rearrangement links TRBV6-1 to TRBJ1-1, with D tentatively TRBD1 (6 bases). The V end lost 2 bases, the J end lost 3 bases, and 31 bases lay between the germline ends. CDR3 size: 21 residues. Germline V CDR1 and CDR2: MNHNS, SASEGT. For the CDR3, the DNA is TGTGCCAGCAGTGAATTCCGCTCTAGGACAGCGACAAAAATGTTGGACACTGAAGCTTTCTTT. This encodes CASSEFRSRTATKMLDTEAFF.

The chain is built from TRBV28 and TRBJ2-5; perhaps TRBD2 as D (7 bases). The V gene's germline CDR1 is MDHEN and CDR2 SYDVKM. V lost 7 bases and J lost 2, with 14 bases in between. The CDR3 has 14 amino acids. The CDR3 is CASTRGGLQETQYF. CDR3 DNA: TGTGCCAGCACCCGCGGGGGCCTGCAAGAGACCCAGTACTTC.